These T cell receptor beta chains were read from a single sample in a study of cytomegalovirus exposure and HLA in healthy donors. TCRdb's copy holds only in-frame clones and misses some; the assay was immunoSEQ multiplex PCR. This repertoire shows around 70,000 clones, 75% found once; its top ten account for 12%. Sequencing was carried out using PBMCs. These receptors all come from a man in his 70s in good health and CMV-seronegative. The CDR3 runs from the conserved cysteine through the conserved F or W. D genes are given only for firm matches. The size entry is marked missing in some rows and otherwise reads once, few, many or a size class.

TRBV7-2	TRBJ2-5	TRBD2	.	TGTGCCAGCAGCCTCGGAAGTGGGGGGGGTTTTGAGACCCAGTACTTC	CASSLGSGGGFETQYF
TRBV5-5	TRBJ1-1	TRBD1	few	TGTGCCAGCAGCCCCGAGGGACAGCCGAACACTGAAGCTTTCTTT	CASSPEGQPNTEAFF
TRBV29-1	TRBJ2-3	.	.	TGCAGCGTTGATTTTGGCAGGGGAGCAGATACGCAGTATTTT	CSVDFGRGADTQYF
TRBV9	TRBJ2-5	.	.	TGTGCCAGCAGCGTAGCCTCGCGAGGGGGAGAGACCCAGTACTTC	CASSVASRGGETQYF
TRBV7-7	TRBJ2-6	TRBD1	.	TGTGCTAGCAGCCAGGGACAGGGTATATTATCTGGGGCCAACGTCCTGACTTTC	CASSQGQGILSGANVLTF
TRBV28	TRBJ1-6	.	.	TGTGCCAGCAGTTTGGTACGCGGTAATTCACCCCTCCACTTT	CASSLVRGNSPLHF
TRBV2	TRBJ2-5	.	.	TGTGCCAGCAGTGGGAGCACCCAAGAGACCCAGTACTTC	CASSGSTQETQYF
TRBV5-1	TRBJ2-7	TRBD2	once	TGCGCCAGCAGCTTGGACGAGGGACTAGTCTACGAGCAGTACTTC	CASSLDEGLVYEQYF
TRBV30	TRBJ1-5	.	few	TGTGCCTGGAGTCCAGGGCCTAGCAATCAGCCCCAGCATTTT	CAWSPGPSNQPQHF
TRBV4-1	TRBJ2-7	TRBD2	.	TGCGCCAGCAGCCCGGCTAGCGGGAGTTTGTACGAGCAGTACTTC	CASSPASGSLYEQYF
TRBV11-2	TRBJ2-1	.	.	TGTGCCAGCAGCCGAGACTTGTCCTACAATGAGCAGTTCTTC	CASSRDLSYNEQFF
TRBV28	TRBJ2-7	TRBD1	.	TGTGCCAGCAGTTTATGGGGGCAGGGGGCTAACGAGCAGTACTTC	CASSLWGQGANEQYF
TRBV6-5	TRBJ1-4	TRBD1	few	TGTGCCAGCAGTTACTCAGGGGGCAGTGAAAAACTGTTTTTT	CASSYSGGSEKLFF
TRBV30	TRBJ1-6	.	.	TGTGCCTGGAGTGGAGGCGTTCCTTCGGATTCACCCCTCCACTTT	CAWSGGVPSDSPLHF
TRBV11-2	TRBJ1-2	TRBD1	once	TGTGCCAGCAGCTTAGGTCGGGACAGGGGGCAAGGCTACACCTTC	CASSLGRDRGQGYTF
TRBV11-2	TRBJ1-1	.	.	TGTGCCAGCAGCTTACTAAGGAACACTGAAGCTTTCTTT	CASSLLRNTEAFF
TRBV11-2	TRBJ2-2	TRBD1	.	TGTGCCAGCAGACGACAGGGGAACACCGGGGAGCTGTTTTTT	CASRRQGNTGELFF
TRBV5-1	TRBJ2-2	.	.	TGCGCCAGCAGCCCCGAGGGGGATACCGGGGAGCTGTTTTTT	CASSPEGDTGELFF
TRBV6-1	TRBJ2-7	.	.	TGTGCCAGCATAGGGAACAGGGGGGGAGAGCAGTACTTC	CASIGNRGGEQYF
TRBV6-1	TRBJ1-2	TRBD1	.	TGTGCCAGCAGTGAGGTCGACAGGGTTGGCTACACCTTC	CASSEVDRVGYTF
TRBV25-1	TRBJ1-4	TRBD1	few	TGTGCCAGCGGGGGGACAGGTGAAAAACTGTTTTTT	CASGGTGEKLFF
TRBV5-5	TRBJ1-1	.	.	TGTGCCAGCAGCCAGGGAGGGGGGTCGACCCTCCACACTGAAGCTTTCTTT	CASSQGGGSTLHTEAFF
TRBV6-5	TRBJ1-2	TRBD1	few	TGTGCCAGCAGCCCCGACAGGGACTTTGGTGGCTACACCTTC	CASSPDRDFGGYTF
TRBV4-3	TRBJ1-4	.	few	TGCGCCAGCAGCCCCACGGTCAACGGCGGGGAAAAACTGTTTTTT	CASSPTVNGGEKLFF
TRBV19	TRBJ2-2	.	.	TGTGCCAGTAGTATAGCCGCCGGGGAGCTGTTTTTT	CASSIAAGELFF
TRBV6-1	TRBJ2-7	TRBD1	.	TGTGCCAGCAGTGCCCGGGGGACAGGGAGCTACGAGCAGTACTTC	CASSARGTGSYEQYF
TRBV4-3	TRBJ2-4	TRBD1	.	TGCGCCAGCAGCCAAGACCCGGGAAGCAGGGGGTTCATTCAGTACTTC	CASSQDPGSRGFIQYF
TRBV5-4	TRBJ1-6	.	.	TGTGCCAGCAGCTGGAGACAGGATAATTCACCCCTCCACTTT	CASSWRQDNSPLHF
TRBV5-6	TRBJ1-4	.	.	TGTGCCAGCAGCTTCAACAATCCAGGGAATGAAAAACTGTTTTTT	CASSFNNPGNEKLFF
TRBV30	TRBJ2-5	.	few	TGTGCCTGGAGTGTGGACTCGAAAGAGACCCAGTACTTC	CAWSVDSKETQYF
TRBV19	TRBJ2-7	TRBD2	.	TGTGCCAGTAGTATCGCCCTAGCGGTAGAGGTGGGGGAGCAGTACTTC	CASSIALAVEVGEQYF
TRBV5-6	TRBJ2-2	.	few	TGTGCCAGCAGCGAGGCAGGGGCTAACACCGGGGAGCTGTTTTTT	CASSEAGANTGELFF
TRBV7-9	TRBJ1-1	TRBD1	.	TGTGCCAGCAGCTTATTGGGACAGGGGAACACTGAAGCTTTCTTT	CASSLLGQGNTEAFF
TRBV7-2	TRBJ2-5	TRBD1	.	TGTGCCAGCAGCTCCCGAACACAAACAGGGGTAGAGACCCAGTACTTC	CASSSRTQTGVETQYF
TRBV7-8	TRBJ2-7	.	.	TGTGCCAGCGGACCTCGGACATCATCCTACGAGCAGTACTTC	CASGPRTSSYEQYF
TRBV5-1	TRBJ2-7	.	once	TGCGCCAGCAGCCACCCCAGAAGCTACGAGCAGTACTTC	CASSHPRSYEQYF
TRBV5-1	TRBJ1-3	.	.	TGCGCCAGCAGCGAGCAGGGTCCTGGAAACACCATATATTTT	CASSEQGPGNTIYF
TRBV19	TRBJ2-1	TRBD1	.	TGTGCCAGCCGGGACAGGGATTACAATGAGCAGTTCTTC	CASRDRDYNEQFF
TRBV28	TRBJ1-5	TRBD1	.	TGTGCCAGCAGACCATCCGGGACAGGGTTCGATCAGCCCCAGCATTTT	CASRPSGTGFDQPQHF
TRBV7-2	TRBJ1-4	.	.	TGTGCCAGCCGTCGAGGGGGTAATGAAAAACTGTTTTTT	CASRRGGNEKLFF
TRBV28	TRBJ1-4	.	.	TGTGCCAGCAGTTCACCCTACGTTCCAACCACAACTAATGAAAAACTGTTTTTT	CASSSPYVPTTTNEKLFF
TRBV5-6	TRBJ2-3	.	.	TGTGCCAGCAGCTTCTACAGGTTGGGGAGGCGCACAGATACGCAGTATTTT	CASSFYRLGRRTDTQYF
TRBV15	TRBJ1-1	.	.	TGTGCCACTGGTACAGACCTGAACACTGAAGCTTTCTTT	CATGTDLNTEAFF
TRBV10-3	TRBJ1-1	.	.	TGTGCCATCTCGGACAGCCTGGGGGACACTGAAGCTTTCTTT	CAISDSLGDTEAFF